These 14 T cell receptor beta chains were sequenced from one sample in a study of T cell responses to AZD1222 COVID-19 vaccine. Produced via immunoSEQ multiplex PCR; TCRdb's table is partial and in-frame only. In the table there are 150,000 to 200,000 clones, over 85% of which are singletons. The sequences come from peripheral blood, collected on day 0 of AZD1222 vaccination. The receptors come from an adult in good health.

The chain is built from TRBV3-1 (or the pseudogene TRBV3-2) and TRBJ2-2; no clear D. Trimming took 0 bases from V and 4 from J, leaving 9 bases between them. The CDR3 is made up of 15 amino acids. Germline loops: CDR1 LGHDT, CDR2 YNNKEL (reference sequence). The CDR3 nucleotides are TGTGCCAGCAGCCAAGATGCGAAAGTCACCGGGGAGCTGTTTTTT. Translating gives CASSQDAKVTGELFF.

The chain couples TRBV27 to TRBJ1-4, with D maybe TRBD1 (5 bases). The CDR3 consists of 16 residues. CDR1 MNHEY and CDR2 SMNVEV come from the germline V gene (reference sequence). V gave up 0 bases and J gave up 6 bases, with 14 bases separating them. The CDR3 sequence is CASSLSPGVRDEKLFF. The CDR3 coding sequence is TGTGCCAGCAGTTTATCCCCGGGGGTGCGGGATGAAAAACTGTTTTTT. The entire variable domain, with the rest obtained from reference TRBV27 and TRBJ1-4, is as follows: EAQVTQNPRYLITVTGKKLTVTCSQNMNHEYMSWYRQDPGLGLRQIYYSMNVEVTDKGDVPEGYKVSRKEKRNFPLILESPSPNQTSLYFCASSLSPGVRDEKLFFGSGTQLSVL.

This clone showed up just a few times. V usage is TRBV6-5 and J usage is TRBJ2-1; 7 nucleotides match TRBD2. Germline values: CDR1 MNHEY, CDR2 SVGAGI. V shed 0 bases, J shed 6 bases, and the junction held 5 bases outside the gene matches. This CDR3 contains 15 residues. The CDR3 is CASSYSAAGSNEQFF. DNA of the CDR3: TGTGCCAGCAGTTACTCGGCAGCGGGGTCCAATGAGCAGTTCTTC.

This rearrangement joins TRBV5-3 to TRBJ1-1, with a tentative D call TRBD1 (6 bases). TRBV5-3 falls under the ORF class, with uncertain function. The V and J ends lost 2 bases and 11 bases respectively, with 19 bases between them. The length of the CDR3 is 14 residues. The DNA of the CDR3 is TGTGCCAGAAGCTTTACAGACCCCGGGACAATGGCTTTCTTT. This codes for CARSFTDPGTMAFF.

The CDR3 DNA sequence: TGTGCCAGCAGCGAAGGACTAGCGGTCTACGAGCAGTACTTC. Encoded protein: CASSEGLAVYEQYF. The V gene is TRBV7-2, the J gene TRBJ2-7, with 10 bases identical to TRBD2. The CDR3 has 14 amino acids. Per the germline V gene, CDR1 is SGHTA and CDR2 is FQGNSA. V dropped 5 bases and J dropped 3; count of bases not matched to a gene: 4.

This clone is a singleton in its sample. The CDR3 is CASSPGGGNSPLHF. The CDR3 DNA reads as TGTGCCAGCAGCCCAGGGGGTGGTAATTCACCCCTCCACTTT. The chain combines TRBV3-1 (or the pseudogene TRBV3-2) with TRBJ1-6; 7 bases line up with TRBD1. Per the germline V gene, CDR1 is LGHDT and CDR2 is YNNKEL (reference sequence). The CDR3 covers 14 residues. Trimming took 4 bases from V and 6 from J; bases not matched to a gene: 3.

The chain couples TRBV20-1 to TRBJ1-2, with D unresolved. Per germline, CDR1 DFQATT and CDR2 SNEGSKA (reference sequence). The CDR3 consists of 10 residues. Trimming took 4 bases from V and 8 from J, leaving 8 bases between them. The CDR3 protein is CSAILTGYTF. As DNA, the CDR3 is TGCAGTGCTATCCTGACAGGCTACACCTTC.

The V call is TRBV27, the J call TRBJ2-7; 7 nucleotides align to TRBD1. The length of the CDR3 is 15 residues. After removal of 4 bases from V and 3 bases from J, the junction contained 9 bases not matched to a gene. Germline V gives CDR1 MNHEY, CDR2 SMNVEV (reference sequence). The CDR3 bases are TGTGCCAGCAGTTCCCGACAGGGCCTTCTCTACGAGCAGTACTTC. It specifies CASSSRQGLLYEQYF.

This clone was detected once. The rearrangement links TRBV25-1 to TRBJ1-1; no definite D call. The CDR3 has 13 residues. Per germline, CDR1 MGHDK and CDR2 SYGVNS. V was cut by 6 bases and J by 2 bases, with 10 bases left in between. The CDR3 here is CASRKEINTEAFF. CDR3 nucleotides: TGTGCCAGCAGGAAGGAGATTAACACTGAAGCTTTCTTT.

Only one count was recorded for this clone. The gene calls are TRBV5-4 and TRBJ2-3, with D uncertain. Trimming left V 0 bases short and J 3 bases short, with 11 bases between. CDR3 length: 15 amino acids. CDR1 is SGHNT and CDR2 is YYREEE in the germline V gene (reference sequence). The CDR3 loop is CASSLVDLSTDTQYF. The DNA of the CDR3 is TGTGCCAGCAGCTTGGTGGACCTATCTACAGATACGCAGTATTTT.

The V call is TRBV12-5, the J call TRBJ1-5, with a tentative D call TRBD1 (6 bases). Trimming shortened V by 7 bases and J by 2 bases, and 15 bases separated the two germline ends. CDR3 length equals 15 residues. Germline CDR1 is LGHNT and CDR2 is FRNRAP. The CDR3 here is CASAPEGVGNQPQHF. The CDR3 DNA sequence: TGTGCTAGTGCCCCGGAGGGGGTTGGCAATCAGCCCCAGCATTTT. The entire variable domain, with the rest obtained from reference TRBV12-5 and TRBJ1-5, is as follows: DARVTQTPRHKVTEMGQEVTMRCQPILGHNTVFWYRQTMMQGLELLAYFRNRAPLDDSGMPKDRFSAEMPDATLATLKIQPSEPRDSAVYFCASAPEGVGNQPQHFGDGTRLSIL.

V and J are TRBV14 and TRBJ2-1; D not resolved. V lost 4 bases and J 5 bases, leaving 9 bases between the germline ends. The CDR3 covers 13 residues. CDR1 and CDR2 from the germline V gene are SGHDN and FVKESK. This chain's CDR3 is CASSLADNNEQFF. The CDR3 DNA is TGTGCCAGCAGCCTGGCAGATAACAATGAGCAGTTCTTC.

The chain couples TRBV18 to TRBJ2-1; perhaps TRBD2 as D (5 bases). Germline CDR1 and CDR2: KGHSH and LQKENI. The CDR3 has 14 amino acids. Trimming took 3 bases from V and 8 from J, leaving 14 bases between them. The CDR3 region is CASSPRSGTYEQFF. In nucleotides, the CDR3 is TGTGCCAGCTCACCCCGGAGCGGTACCTATGAGCAGTTCTTC.

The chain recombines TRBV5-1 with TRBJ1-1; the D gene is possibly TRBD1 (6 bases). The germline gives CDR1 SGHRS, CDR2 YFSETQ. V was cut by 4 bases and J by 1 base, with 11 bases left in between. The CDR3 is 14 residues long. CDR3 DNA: TGCGCCAGCAGCCCAACGGACAGGAACACTGAAGCTTTCTTT. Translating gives CASSPTDRNTEAFF.